This T cell receptor (beta chain) was documented in a study of blood T cell repertoires in COVID-19. The overall study: Researchers got acute and convalescent COVID-19 samples from the United States, Italy and Spain. The analysed material was cDNA or gDNA that came from T cells, B-cell-depleted T cells, or PBMCs.

The length of the CDR3 is 12 residues. The V end lost 7 bases, the J end lost 2 bases, and 8 bases lay between the germline ends. Using immunoSEQ multiplex PCR, the repertoire was profiled, and TCRdb retains in-frame clones only, with some absent. The sample lists 30,000 to 40,000 clones; roughly 85% were seen once. The sample consisted of peripheral blood. This TCR was recovered from a human donor in a cohort sampled during active COVID-19. This chain uses TRBV23-1 with TRBJ1-2, with D unclear. TRBV23-1 is an open reading frame whose function is uncertain. CDR3 sequence (DNA): TGCGCCAGCATCCAAAAAAACTATGGCTACACCTTC. Its translation: CASIQKNYGYTF.